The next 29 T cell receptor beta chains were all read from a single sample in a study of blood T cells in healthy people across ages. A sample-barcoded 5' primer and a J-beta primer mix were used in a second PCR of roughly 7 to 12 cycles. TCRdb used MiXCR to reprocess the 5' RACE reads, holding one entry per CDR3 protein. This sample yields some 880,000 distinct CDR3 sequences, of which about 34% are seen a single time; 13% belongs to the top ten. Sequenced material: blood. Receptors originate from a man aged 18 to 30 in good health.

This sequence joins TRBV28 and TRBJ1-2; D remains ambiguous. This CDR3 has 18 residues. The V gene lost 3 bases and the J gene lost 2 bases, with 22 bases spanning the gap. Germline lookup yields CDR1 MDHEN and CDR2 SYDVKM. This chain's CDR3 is CASSLAGGSGRLNYGYTF. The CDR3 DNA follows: TGTGCCAGCAGTTTGGCGGGAGGATCCGGAAGGTTGAACTATGGCTACACCTTC.

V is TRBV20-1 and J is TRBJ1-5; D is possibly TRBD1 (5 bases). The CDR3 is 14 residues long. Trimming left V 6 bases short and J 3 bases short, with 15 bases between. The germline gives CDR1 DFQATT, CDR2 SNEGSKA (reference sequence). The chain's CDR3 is CSAVDTAFNQPQHF. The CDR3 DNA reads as TGCAGTGCGGTGGACACGGCCTTCAATCAGCCCCAGCATTTT.

For the CDR3, the DNA is TGTGCCACCAGTGATACTTTCCGGGACAGGGGTACAGATACGCAGTATTTT. Translated, it gives CATSDTFRDRGTDTQYF. The chain carries TRBV24-1 and TRBJ2-3, with 10 bases fitting TRBD1. This CDR3 is built from 17 residues. J was trimmed by 3 bases and V by 3 bases; bases with no gene match: 8. Germline lookup yields CDR1 KGHDR and CDR2 SFDVKD.

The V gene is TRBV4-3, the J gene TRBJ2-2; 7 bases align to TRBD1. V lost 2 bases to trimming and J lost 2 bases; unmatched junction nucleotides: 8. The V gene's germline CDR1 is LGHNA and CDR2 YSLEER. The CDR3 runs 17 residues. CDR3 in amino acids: CASSQPRTGDNTGELFF. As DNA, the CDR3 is TGCGCCAGCAGCCAACCACGGACAGGAGATAACACCGGGGAGCTGTTTTTT.

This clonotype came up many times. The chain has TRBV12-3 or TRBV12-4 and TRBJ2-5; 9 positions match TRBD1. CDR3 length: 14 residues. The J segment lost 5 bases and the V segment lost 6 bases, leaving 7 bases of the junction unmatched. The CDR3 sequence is CASRKTGGAETQYF. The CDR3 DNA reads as TGTGCCAGCAGAAAAACAGGGGGCGCGGAGACCCAGTACTTC.

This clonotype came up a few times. The CDR3 here is CAISEPNNEQYF. In DNA form, the CDR3 reads TGTGCCATCAGTGAACCAAACAATGAGCAGTACTTC. This chain links TRBV10-3 with TRBJ2-7; the D is unclear. The CDR3 totals 12 residues. V lost 3 bases and J 7 bases, leaving 10 bases between the germline ends. Germline V gene sequence: CDR1 ENHRY, CDR2 SYGVKD.

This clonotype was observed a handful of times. The CDR3 DNA sequence: TGCGCCAGCAGCTTGCTGTCCGGCCTGAACACTGAAGCTTTCTTT. Its protein is CASSLLSGLNTEAFF. The chain carries TRBV5-1 and TRBJ1-1; D remains unclear. The CDR3 is made up of 15 amino acids. The V end lost 1 base, the J end lost 0 bases, and 10 bases lay between the germline ends. Germline V lookup: CDR1 SGHRS, CDR2 YFSETQ.

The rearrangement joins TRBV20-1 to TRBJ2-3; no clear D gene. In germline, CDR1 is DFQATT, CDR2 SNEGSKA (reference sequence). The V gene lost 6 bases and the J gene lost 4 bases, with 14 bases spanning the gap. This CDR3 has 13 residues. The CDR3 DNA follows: TGCAGTGCGCCACACCCAAGCGCAGATACGCAGTATTTT. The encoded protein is CSAPHPSADTQYF.

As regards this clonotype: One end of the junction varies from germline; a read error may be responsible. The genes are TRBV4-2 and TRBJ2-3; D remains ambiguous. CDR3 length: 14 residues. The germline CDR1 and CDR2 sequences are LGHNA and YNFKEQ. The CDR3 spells CASSQRTSTETQYF. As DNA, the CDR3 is TGTGCCAGCAGCCAACGGACCAGCACAGAGACGCAGTATTTT.

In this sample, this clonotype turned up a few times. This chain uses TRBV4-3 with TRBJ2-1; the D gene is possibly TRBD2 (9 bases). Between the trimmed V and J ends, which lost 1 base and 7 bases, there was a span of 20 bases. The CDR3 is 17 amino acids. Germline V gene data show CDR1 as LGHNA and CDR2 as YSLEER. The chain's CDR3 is CASSQVRGRGGGNEQFF. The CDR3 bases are TGCGCCAGCAGCCAAGTCAGGGGGCGGGGGGGAGGAAATGAGCAGTTCTTC.

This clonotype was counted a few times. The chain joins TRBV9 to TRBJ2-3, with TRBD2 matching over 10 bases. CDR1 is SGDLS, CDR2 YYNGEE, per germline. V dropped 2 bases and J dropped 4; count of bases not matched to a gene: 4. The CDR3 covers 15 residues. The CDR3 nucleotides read TGTGCCAGCAGCGTCCCCAGCGGGGGGGCAGATACGCAGTATTTT. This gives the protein CASSVPSGGADTQYF.

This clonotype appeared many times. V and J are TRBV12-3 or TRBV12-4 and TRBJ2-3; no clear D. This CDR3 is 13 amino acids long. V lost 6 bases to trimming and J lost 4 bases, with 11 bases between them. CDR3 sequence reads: CASSTVGPDTQYF. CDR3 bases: TGTGCCAGCAGCACCGTCGGGCCAGATACGCAGTATTTT.

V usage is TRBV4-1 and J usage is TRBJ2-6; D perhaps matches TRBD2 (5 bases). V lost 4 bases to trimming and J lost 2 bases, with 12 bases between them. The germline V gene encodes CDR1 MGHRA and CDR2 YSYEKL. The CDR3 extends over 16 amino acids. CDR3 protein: CASSLPQRAGANVLTF. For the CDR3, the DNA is TGCGCCAGCAGCCTCCCCCAGAGGGCTGGGGCCAACGTCCTGACTTTC.

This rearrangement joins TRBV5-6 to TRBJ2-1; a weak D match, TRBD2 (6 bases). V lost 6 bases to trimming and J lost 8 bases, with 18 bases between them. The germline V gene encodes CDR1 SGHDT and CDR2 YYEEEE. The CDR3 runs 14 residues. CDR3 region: CASTRLVGGDEQFF. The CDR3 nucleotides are TGTGCCAGCACCCGACTAGTGGGTGGCGATGAGCAGTTCTTC.

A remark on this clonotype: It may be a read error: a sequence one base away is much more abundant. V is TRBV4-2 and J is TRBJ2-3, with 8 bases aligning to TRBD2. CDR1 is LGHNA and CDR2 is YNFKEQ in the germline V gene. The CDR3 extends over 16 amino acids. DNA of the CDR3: TGTGCCAGCAGCCGACATAGCGGGGCAAGCACAGATGCGCAGTATTTT. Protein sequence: CASSRHSGASTDAQYF.

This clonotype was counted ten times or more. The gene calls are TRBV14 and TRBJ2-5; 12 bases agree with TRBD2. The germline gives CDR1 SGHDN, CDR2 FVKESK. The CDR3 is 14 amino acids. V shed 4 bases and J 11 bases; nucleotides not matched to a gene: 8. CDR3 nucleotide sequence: TGTGCCAGCAGCCGACTAGCGGGAGACAATGAGCAGTACTTC. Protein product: CASSRLAGDNEQYF.

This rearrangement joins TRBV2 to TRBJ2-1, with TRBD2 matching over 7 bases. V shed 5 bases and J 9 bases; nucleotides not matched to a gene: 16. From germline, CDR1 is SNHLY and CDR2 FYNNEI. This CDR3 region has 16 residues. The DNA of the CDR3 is TGTGCCAGCAGTCCTGGCGGGGGACCTCGCGGAACTGAGCAGTTCTTC. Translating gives CASSPGGGPRGTEQFF.

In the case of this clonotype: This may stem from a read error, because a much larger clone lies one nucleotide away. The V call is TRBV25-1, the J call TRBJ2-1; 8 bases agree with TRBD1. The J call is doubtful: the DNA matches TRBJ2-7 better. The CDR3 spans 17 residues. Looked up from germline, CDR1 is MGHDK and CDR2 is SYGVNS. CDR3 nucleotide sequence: TGTGCCAGCAGTGAAGCCGGGACAGGCGACACCTACAATGAGCAGTACTTC. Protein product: CASSEAGTGDTYNEQYF.

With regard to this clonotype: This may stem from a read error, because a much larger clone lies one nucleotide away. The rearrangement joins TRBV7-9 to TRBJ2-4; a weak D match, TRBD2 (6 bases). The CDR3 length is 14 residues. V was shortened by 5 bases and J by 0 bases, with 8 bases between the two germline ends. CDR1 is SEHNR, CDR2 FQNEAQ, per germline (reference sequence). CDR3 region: CASSGTVAKNIQYF. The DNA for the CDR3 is TGTGCCAGCAGCGGGACTGTAGCCAAAAACATTCAGTACTTC.

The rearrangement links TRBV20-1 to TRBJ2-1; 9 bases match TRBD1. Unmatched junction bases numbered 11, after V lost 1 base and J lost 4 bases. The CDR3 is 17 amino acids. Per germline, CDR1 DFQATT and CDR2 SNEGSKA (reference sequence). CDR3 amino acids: CSARGLGGQGNYNEQFF. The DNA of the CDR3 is TGCAGTGCTAGAGGTCTTGGGGGACAGGGAAATTACAATGAGCAGTTCTTC.

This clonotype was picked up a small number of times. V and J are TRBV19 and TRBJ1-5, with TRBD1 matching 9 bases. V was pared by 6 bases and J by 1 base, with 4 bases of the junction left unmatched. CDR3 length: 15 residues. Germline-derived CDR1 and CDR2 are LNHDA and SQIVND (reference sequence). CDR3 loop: CASRDRGSSNQPQHF. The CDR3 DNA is TGTGCCAGTAGAGACAGGGGGTCGAGCAATCAGCCCCAGCATTTT.

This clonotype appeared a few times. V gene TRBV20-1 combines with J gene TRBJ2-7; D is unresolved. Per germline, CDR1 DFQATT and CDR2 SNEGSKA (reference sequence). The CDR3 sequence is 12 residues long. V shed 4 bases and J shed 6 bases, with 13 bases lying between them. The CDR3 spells CSATVLPSEQYF. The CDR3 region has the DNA TGCAGTGCTACCGTCCTGCCCTCCGAGCAGTACTTC.

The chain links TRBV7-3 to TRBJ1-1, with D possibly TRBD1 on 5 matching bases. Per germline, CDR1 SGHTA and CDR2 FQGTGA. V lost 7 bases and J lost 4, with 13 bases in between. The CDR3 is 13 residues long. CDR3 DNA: TGTGCCAGCAAGGCAGGGTTGGGCACTGAAGCTTTCTTT. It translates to CASKAGLGTEAFF.

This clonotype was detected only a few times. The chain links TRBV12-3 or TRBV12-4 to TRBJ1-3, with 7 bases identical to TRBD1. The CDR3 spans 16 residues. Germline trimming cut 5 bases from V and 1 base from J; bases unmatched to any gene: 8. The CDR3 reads CASSKDRDVSGNTIYF. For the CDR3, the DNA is TGTGCCAGCAGTAAAGACAGGGATGTGTCTGGAAACACCATATATTTT.

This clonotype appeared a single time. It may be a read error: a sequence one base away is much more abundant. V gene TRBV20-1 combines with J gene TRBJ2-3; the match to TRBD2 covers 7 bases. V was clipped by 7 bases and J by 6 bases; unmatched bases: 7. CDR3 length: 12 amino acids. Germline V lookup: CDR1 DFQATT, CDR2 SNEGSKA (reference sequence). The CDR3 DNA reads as TGCAGTGTCCAGCCCGGGGGGGATACGCAGTATTTT. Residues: CSVQPGGDTQYF.

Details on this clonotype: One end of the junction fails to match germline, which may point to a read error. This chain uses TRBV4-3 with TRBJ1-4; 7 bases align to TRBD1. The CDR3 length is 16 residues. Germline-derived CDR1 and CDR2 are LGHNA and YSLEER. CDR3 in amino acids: CASSQDYRGTSEKLFF. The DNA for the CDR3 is TGCGCCAGCAGCCAAGACTACAGGGGAACTAGTGAAAAACTGTTTTTT.

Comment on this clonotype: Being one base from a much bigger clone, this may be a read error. This CDR3 reads CAGSSSYYQYF. The CDR3 nucleotides read TGTGCCGGCAGCTCCTCGTATTACCAGTACTTC. The V call is TRBV7-9, the J call TRBJ2-7; D remains ambiguous. Per the germline V gene, CDR1 is SEHNR and CDR2 is FQNEAQ (reference sequence). The CDR3 has 11 residues.

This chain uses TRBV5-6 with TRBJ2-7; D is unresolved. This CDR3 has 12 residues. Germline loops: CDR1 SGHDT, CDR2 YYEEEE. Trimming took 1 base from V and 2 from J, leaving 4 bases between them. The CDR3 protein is CASSLKTYEQYF. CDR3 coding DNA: TGTGCCAGCAGCTTGAAAACCTACGAGCAGTACTTC. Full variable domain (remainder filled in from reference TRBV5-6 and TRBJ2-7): DAGVTQSPTHLIKTRGQQVTLRCSPKSGHDTVSWYQQALGQGPQFIFQYYEEEERQRGNFPDRFSGHQFPNYSSELNVNALLLGDSALYLCASSLKTYEQYFGPGTRLTVT.

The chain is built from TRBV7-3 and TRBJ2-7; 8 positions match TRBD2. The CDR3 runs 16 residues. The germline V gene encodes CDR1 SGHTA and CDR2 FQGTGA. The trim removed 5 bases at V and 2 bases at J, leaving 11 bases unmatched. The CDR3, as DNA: TGTGCCAGCAGCAAGACGGGGGGGGTCAAAACCTACGAGCAGTACTTC. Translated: CASSKTGGVKTYEQYF.